This T cell receptor beta chain comes out of a study of early T cells in non-severe SARS-CoV-2 infection. There are 13 residues in the CDR3. V gave up 11 bases and J gave up 1 base, with 14 bases separating them. The V gene's germline CDR1 is ENHRY and CDR2 SYGVKD. TCRdb reprocessed the 5' RACE reads with MiXCR, giving one entry per CDR3 protein. Among about 29,000 distinct CDR3 sequences, roughly 5.6% were seen once, and the ten largest hold just under 4.5%. This clonotype was sampled from an adult who was a healthcare worker with PCR-confirmed SARS-CoV-2 infection or an uninfected control (not recorded which). The source material was whole blood. The rearrangement joins TRBV10-3 to TRBJ1-1; D unresolved. CDR3 loop: CAAVQIPNTEAFF. The CDR3 DNA sequence: TGTGCCGCCGTACAGATCCCGAACACTGAAGCTTTCTTT.